This is a list of T cell receptor beta chains from one sample in a study of T cells in localized non-small cell lung cancer. Assay: immunoSEQ multiplex PCR; the TCRdb copy retains only in-frame clones and omits some. The sample yields some 34,000 clones, around four fifths seen once. The sample consisted of peripheral blood, taken before any cancer treatment. These TCRs come from a male donor aged 60 or over with stage III squamous cell lung carcinoma. Each CDR3 is given with its conserved first and last residue.

TRBJ2-7 | TRBV6-6 | CASRRQGISYEQYF
TRBJ2-5 | TRBV15 | CATSRERRSASDETQYF
TRBJ2-7 | TRBV5-6 | CASSPGMGRLSYEQYF
TRBJ2-3 | TRBV6-1 | CASSEASGTGADTQYF
TRBJ2-2 | TRBV4-3 | CASSRVWGSGELFF
TRBJ1-2 | TRBV6-1 | CASSAAWTEGGYTF
TRBJ1-4 | TRBV4-3 | CASSQDRGPNEKLFF
TRBJ2-4 | TRBV29-1 | CSVKPGQGDIQYF
TRBJ2-3 | TRBV9 | CASSQRSSGLTDTQYF
TRBJ1-4 | TRBV10-3 | CAISEPRNEKLFF
TRBJ1-1 | TRBV7-9 | CASSRVNGAFF
TRBJ2-6 | TRBV9 | CASSTRGAGANVLTF
TRBJ1-4 | TRBV7-2 | CASSSAARQPNEKLFF
TRBJ1-4 | TRBV5-5 | CASSTQGTTNEKLFF
TRBJ2-3 | TRBV28 | CATGTSTDTQYF